A single sample is the source of the 24 T cell receptor beta chains below, sequenced in a study of blood T cell repertoires in COVID-19. Sequencing used immunoSEQ multiplex PCR; TCRdb keeps in-frame clones, though not all of them. The data show about 34,000 clones, roughly three quarters seen once. Input material: peripheral blood. Receptors were obtained from a human donor in a cohort sampled during active COVID-19.

The chain couples TRBV14 to TRBJ1-3, with D uncertain. Trimming shortened V by 3 bases and J by 0 bases, and 15 bases separated the two germline ends. CDR3 size: 17 residues. Germline V lookup: CDR1 SGHDN, CDR2 FVKESK. The chain's CDR3 is CASSQYSGLSSGNTIYF. The CDR3 bases are TGTGCCAGCAGCCAGTACTCTGGTCTATCCTCTGGAAACACCATATATTTT.

The chain employs TRBV27 and TRBJ2-1; 9 bases agree with TRBD2. CDR3 length: 18 residues. Germline V CDR1 and CDR2: MNHEY, SMNVEV (reference sequence). Unmatched junction bases numbered 14, after V lost 2 bases and J lost 6 bases. DNA of the CDR3: TGTGCCAGCAGTTTAGAACATGTGCGACGCGGGAGGGCCAATGAGCAGTTCTTC. It yields the protein CASSLEHVRRGRANEQFF.

V is TRBV5-1 and J is TRBJ1-2, with 8 bases that match TRBD1. This CDR3 region has 13 residues. Germline CDR1 is SGHRS and CDR2 is YFSETQ. The J segment lost 4 bases and the V segment lost 4 bases, leaving 3 bases of the junction unmatched. The DNA of the CDR3 is TGCGCCAGCAGCAACGACAGGGGCTATGGCTACACCTTC. Protein: CASSNDRGYGYTF.

This clone occurred a few times. The J gene is TRBJ1-1, the V gene TRBV6-2 or TRBV6-3, with TRBD1 matching over 9 bases. CDR3 length: 15 amino acids. V dropped 6 bases and J dropped 3; count of bases not matched to a gene: 8. The germline V gene has CDR1 MNHEY and CDR2 SVGEGT. The CDR3 DNA reads TGTGCCAGCAGCAACAGGGGGCGGAAGGACACTGAAGCTTTCTTT. Protein sequence: CASSNRGRKDTEAFF.

This chain uses TRBV5-1 with TRBJ2-5, with D perhaps matching TRBD2 (7 bases). The CDR3 has 15 residues. Looked up from germline, CDR1 is SGHRS and CDR2 is YFSETQ. Trimming pared 0 bases from V and 5 bases from J, leaving 14 bases between. This CDR3 reads CASSLVPGGAETQYF. DNA for the CDR3: TGCGCCAGCAGCTTGGTGCCGGGGGGCGCGGAGACCCAGTACTTC. Complete variable domain (other parts from reference TRBV5-1 and TRBJ2-5): KAGVTQTPRYLIKTRGQQVTLSCSPISGHRSVSWYQQTPGQGLQFLFEYFSETQRNKGNFPGRFSGRQFSNSRSEMNVSTLELGDSALYLCASSLVPGGAETQYFGPGTRLLVL.

This clone was seen only a few times. The V and J genes are TRBV4-3 and TRBJ2-3, with D possibly being TRBD2 (6 bases). Germline lookup yields CDR1 LGHNA and CDR2 YSLEER. The CDR3 runs to 18 residues. Trimming shortened V by 3 bases and J by 4 bases, and 23 bases separated the two germline ends. CDR3 residues: CASSQSRPGPGAADTQYF. Here the CDR3 DNA reads TGCGCCAGCAGCCAGTCTAGGCCGGGCCCGGGAGCGGCAGATACGCAGTATTTT.

The gene calls are TRBV5-1 and TRBJ1-1; the match to TRBD1 covers 9 bases. After removal of 0 bases from V and 8 bases from J, the junction contained 5 bases not matched to a gene. The germline V gene has CDR1 SGHRS and CDR2 YFSETQ. This CDR3 spans 14 amino acids. This CDR3 is CASSLEGGQGEAFF. CDR3 DNA: TGCGCCAGCAGCTTGGAAGGGGGACAGGGAGAAGCTTTCTTT.

The chain has TRBV7-9 and TRBJ1-2, with D perhaps matching TRBD1 (6 bases). This CDR3 region has 13 residues. Germline lookup yields CDR1 SEHNR and CDR2 FQNEAQ (reference sequence). Trimming removed 3 bases at V and 7 bases at J, with 12 bases between. The CDR3: CASSFGQSSGYTF. The CDR3, as DNA: TGTGCCAGCAGCTTCGGACAGTCTAGTGGCTACACCTTC.

The chain employs TRBV20-1 and TRBJ1-5; a possible D gene is TRBD1 (5 bases). The germline V and J ends were trimmed by 3 bases and 3 bases, with 18 bases remaining between them. There are 16 residues in the CDR3. Germline loops: CDR1 DFQATT, CDR2 SNEGSKA (reference sequence). Here the CDR3 reads CSASRGTEYYNQPQHF. CDR3 bases: TGCAGTGCTAGTAGGGGCACAGAATATTACAATCAGCCCCAGCATTTT.

This sequence joins TRBV6-5 and TRBJ1-1; D is uncertain. V lost 2 bases and J lost 3, with 13 bases in between. This CDR3 comprises 15 residues. Germline V lookup: CDR1 MNHEY, CDR2 SVGAGI. CDR3 region: CASSYRRGKDTEAFF. Written as DNA, the CDR3 is TGTGCCAGCAGTTACCGGCGAGGTAAGGACACTGAAGCTTTCTTT.

A few counts support this clone. The genes are TRBV5-1 and TRBJ2-6; the D is unclear. V was shortened by 1 base and J by 0 bases, with 17 bases between the two germline ends. CDR1 SGHRS and CDR2 YFSETQ come from the germline V gene. The CDR3 consists of 19 residues. The CDR3: CASSLQIDGVSSGANVLTF. The CDR3 DNA is TGCGCCAGCAGCTTGCAAATAGACGGAGTGAGCTCTGGGGCCAACGTCCTGACTTTC.

This rearrangement joins TRBV19 to TRBJ2-1; TRBD2 aligns across 10 bases. Germline V gives CDR1 LNHDA, CDR2 SQIVND (reference sequence). J lost 7 bases, V lost 1 base, and 4 bases had no gene match. This CDR3 is 15 amino acids long. Here the CDR3 reads CASSIGQAGGNEQFF. The CDR3 DNA follows: TGTGCCAGTAGTATAGGGCAAGCGGGAGGGAATGAGCAGTTCTTC.

The rearrangement joins TRBV10-3 to TRBJ2-1; 9 bases fit TRBD2. Germline V gene lookup returns CDR1 ENHRY and CDR2 SYGVKD. V was clipped by 4 bases and J by 4 bases; unmatched bases: 2. The CDR3 covers 14 residues. The CDR3 sequence is CAISASGDYNEQFF. As DNA, the CDR3 is TGTGCCATCAGTGCTAGCGGGGATTACAATGAGCAGTTCTTC.

The chain recombines TRBV6-6 with TRBJ2-1, with 10 bases matching TRBD2. CDR3 length equals 16 residues. J lost 5 bases, V lost 6 bases, and 10 bases had no gene match. The germline gives CDR1 MNHNY, CDR2 SVGAGI (reference sequence). As DNA, the CDR3 is TGTGCCAGCAGCCCCCAAGCGGGGGGGCTTAACAATGAGCAGTTCTTC. Translation: CASSPQAGGLNNEQFF.

This chain joins TRBV5-4 and TRBJ2-1; 10 positions match TRBD2. This CDR3 is built from 17 residues. V lost 4 bases, J lost 5 bases, and 12 bases stayed unmatched. Per the germline V gene, CDR1 is SGHNT and CDR2 is YYREEE (reference sequence). The CDR3 sequence is CASSPSLQLAGDNEQFF. DNA of the CDR3: TGTGCCAGCAGCCCCTCCCTCCAGCTAGCGGGGGACAATGAGCAGTTCTTC.

This clone has a handful of counts. V usage is TRBV3-1 (or the pseudogene TRBV3-2) and J usage is TRBJ1-2; TRBD1 aligns across 9 bases. V shed 3 bases and J 8 bases; nucleotides not matched to a gene: 7. The CDR3 has 14 amino acids. Germline V gene data show CDR1 as LGHDT and CDR2 as YNNKEL (reference sequence). The CDR3 DNA is TGTGCCAGCAGCCATACCGGACAGGGGCGAGGCTACACCTTC. This gives the protein CASSHTGQGRGYTF.

The chain is built from TRBV7-2 and TRBJ2-5, with 10 bases aligning to TRBD2. The CDR3 is 19 residues long. The germline V gene has CDR1 SGHTA and CDR2 FQGNSA. J was trimmed by 2 bases and V by 0 bases; bases with no gene match: 12. CDR3 DNA sequence: TGTGCCAGCAGCTTAGCGGGGACCAGCGGGAGGGCCAGACAAGAGACCCAGTACTTC. Protein: CASSLAGTSGRARQETQYF.

The genes are TRBV19 and TRBJ2-1; D possibly corresponds to TRBD1 (7 bases). Germline V gene lookup returns CDR1 LNHDA and CDR2 SQIVND (reference sequence). There are 17 residues in the CDR3. V lost 4 bases to trimming and J lost 7 bases, with 23 bases between them. CDR3 in amino acids: CASSTYNLLAGGNEQFF. CDR3 nucleotides: TGTGCCAGTAGTACCTACAATTTACTAGCAGGGGGGAATGAGCAGTTCTTC.

The chain uses TRBV29-1 and TRBJ1-1, with TRBD1 matching over 7 bases. The V segment lost 6 bases and the J segment 0 bases; nucleotides outside the gene matches: 7. In germline, CDR1 is SQVTM, CDR2 ANQGSEA. The CDR3 is made up of 14 amino acids. CDR3 sequence: CSVVPGQLNTEAFF. Here the CDR3 DNA reads TGCAGCGTCGTACCGGGACAGTTGAACACTGAAGCTTTCTTT.

This rearrangement joins TRBV18 to TRBJ1-6, with 10 bases matching TRBD1. J lost 4 bases, V lost 4 bases, and 4 bases had no gene match. Germline V gives CDR1 KGHSH, CDR2 LQKENI. The CDR3 loop spans 16 amino acids. CDR3 coding DNA: TGTGCCAGCTCACGACAGGGGGCAGGTTATAATTCACCCCTCCACTTT. This codes for CASSRQGAGYNSPLHF. The variable domain in full, with the rest retrieved from reference TRBV18 and TRBJ1-6, is NAGVMQNPRHLVRRRGQEARLRCSPMKGHSHVYWYRQLPEEGLKFMVYLQKENIIDESGMPKERFSAEFPKEGPSILRIQQVVRGDSAAYFCASSRQGAGYNSPLHFGNGTRLTVT.

J is TRBJ2-5 and V is TRBV6-2 or TRBV6-3; the D is unclear. CDR1 is MNHEY and CDR2 is SVGEGT in the germline V gene. This CDR3 region has 11 residues. Trimming took off 2 bases at V and 5 bases at J, with 3 bases between the two ends. The CDR3 protein is CASSYGETQYF. In DNA, the CDR3 is TGTGCCAGCAGTTACGGCGAGACCCAGTACTTC.

This chain joins TRBV28 and TRBJ2-1; TRBD2 matches at 11 bases. V was pared by 5 bases and J by 5 bases, with 8 bases of the junction left unmatched. There are 16 residues in the CDR3. Germline CDR1 MDHEN, CDR2 SYDVKM. The CDR3 here is CASSPSSGRLDNEQFF. CDR3 bases: TGTGCCAGCAGTCCCTCTAGCGGGAGGCTGGACAATGAGCAGTTCTTC.

Here the CDR3 reads CASSRRQNTEAFF. The CDR3 nucleotides read TGTGCCAGCAGTAGGAGGCAGAACACTGAAGCTTTCTTT. The gene calls are TRBV27 and TRBJ1-1, with D hard to call. The CDR3 consists of 13 residues. CDR1 MNHEY and CDR2 SMNVEV come from the germline V gene (reference sequence). Between the trimmed V and J ends, which lost 5 bases and 1 base, there was a span of 8 bases.

This clone was detected a few times. The chain uses TRBV3-1 (or the pseudogene TRBV3-2) and TRBJ2-6; possible D gene TRBD1, 6 bases. Germline V gene sequence: CDR1 LGHDT, CDR2 YNNKEL (reference sequence). The germline V and J ends were trimmed by 4 bases and 0 bases, with 13 bases remaining between them. This CDR3 spans 17 amino acids. The CDR3: CASSRRTAFSGANVLTF. DNA for the CDR3: TGTGCCAGCAGCCGAAGGACAGCATTCTCTGGGGCCAACGTCCTGACTTTC.